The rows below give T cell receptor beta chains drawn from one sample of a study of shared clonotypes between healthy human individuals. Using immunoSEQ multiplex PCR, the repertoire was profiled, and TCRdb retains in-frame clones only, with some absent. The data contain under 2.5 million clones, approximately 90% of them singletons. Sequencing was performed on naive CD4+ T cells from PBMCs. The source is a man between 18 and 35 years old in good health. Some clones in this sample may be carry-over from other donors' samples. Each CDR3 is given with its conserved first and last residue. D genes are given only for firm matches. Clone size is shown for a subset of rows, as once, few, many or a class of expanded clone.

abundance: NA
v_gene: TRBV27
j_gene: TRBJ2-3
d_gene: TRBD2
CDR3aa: CASSLIAGGADTQYF
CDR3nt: TGTGCCAGCAGTTTAATAGCGGGAGGGGCAGATACGCAGTATTTT

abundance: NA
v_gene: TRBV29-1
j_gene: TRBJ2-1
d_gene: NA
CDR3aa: CSARSGFSYNEQFF
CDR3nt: TGCAGCGCACGTAGCGGATTCTCCTACAATGAGCAGTTCTTC

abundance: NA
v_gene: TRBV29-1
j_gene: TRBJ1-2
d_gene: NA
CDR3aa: CSVGDGRQGYTF
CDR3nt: TGCAGCGTTGGGGACGGGCGGCAGGGCTACACCTTC

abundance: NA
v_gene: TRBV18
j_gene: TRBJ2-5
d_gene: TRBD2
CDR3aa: CASSPRLAEETQYF
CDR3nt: TGTGCCAGCTCACCGAGACTAGCGGAAGAGACCCAGTACTTC

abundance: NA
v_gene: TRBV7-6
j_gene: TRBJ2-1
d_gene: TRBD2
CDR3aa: CASSSIRGSSYNEQFF
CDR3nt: TGTGCCAGCAGCTCCATCCGCGGGAGCTCCTACAATGAGCAGTTCTTC

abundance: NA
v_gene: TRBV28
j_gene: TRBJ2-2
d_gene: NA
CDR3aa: CASSFSGQLTGELFF
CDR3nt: TGTGCCAGCAGTTTTTCCGGACAGCTCACCGGGGAGCTGTTTTTT

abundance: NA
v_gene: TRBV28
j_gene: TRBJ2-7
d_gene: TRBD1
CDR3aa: CASRDPGTVLYEQYF
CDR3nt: TGTGCCAGCAGGGACCCAGGGACAGTCCTCTACGAGCAGTACTTC

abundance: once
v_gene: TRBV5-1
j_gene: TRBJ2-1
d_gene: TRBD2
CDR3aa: CASSFRTSGRAHIGNEQFF
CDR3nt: TGCGCCAGCAGCTTTCGGACTAGCGGGAGGGCCCATATTGGTAATGAGCAGTTCTTC

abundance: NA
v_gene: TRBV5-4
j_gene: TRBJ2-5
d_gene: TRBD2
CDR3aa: CASSERLAGEETQYF
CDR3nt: TGTGCCAGCAGCGAGAGACTAGCGGGAGAAGAGACCCAGTACTTC

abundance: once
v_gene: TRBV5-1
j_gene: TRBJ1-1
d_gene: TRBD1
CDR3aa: CASSPGQVNTEAFF
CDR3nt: TGCGCCAGCAGCCCGGGACAGGTGAACACTGAAGCTTTCTTT

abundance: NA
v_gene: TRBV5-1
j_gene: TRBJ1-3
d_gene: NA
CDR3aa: CASSLTVGNTIYF
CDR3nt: TGCGCCAGCAGCTTGACAGTCGGAAACACCATATATTTT

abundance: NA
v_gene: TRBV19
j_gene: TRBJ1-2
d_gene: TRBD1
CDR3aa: CASNDRAANYGYTF
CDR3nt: TGTGCCAGTAACGACAGGGCCGCTAACTATGGCTACACCTTC

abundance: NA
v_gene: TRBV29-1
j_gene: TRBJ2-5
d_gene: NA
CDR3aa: CSVAPRGETQYF
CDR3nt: TGCAGCGTTGCGCCCCGAGGAGAGACCCAGTACTTC

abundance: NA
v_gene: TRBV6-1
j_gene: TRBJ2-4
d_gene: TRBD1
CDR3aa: CASSSIRTGGFQYF
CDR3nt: TGTGCCAGCAGTTCCATTAGGACAGGAGGATTTCAGTACTTC

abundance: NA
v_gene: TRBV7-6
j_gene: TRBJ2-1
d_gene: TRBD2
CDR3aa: CASSSGLAGSYNEQFF
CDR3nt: TGTGCCAGCAGCTCGGGACTAGCGGGCTCCTACAATGAGCAGTTCTTC

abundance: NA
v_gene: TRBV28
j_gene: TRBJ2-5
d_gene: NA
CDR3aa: CASRKWETQYF
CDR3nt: TGTGCCAGCAGGAAGTGGGAGACCCAGTACTTC

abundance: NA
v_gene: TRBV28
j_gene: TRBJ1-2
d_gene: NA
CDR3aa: CASRLTGTREGYGYTF
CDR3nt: TGTGCCAGCAGACTGACCGGGACACGGGAAGGGTATGGCTACACCTTC

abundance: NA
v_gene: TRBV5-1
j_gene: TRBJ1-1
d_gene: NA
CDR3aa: CASRPGAGGNEAFF
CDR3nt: TGCGCCAGCAGGCCTGGCGCGGGGGGAAACGAAGCTTTCTTT

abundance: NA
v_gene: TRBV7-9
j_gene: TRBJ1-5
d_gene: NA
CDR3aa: CATGFQPQHF
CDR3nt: TGTGCCACCGGGTTTCAGCCCCAGCATTTT

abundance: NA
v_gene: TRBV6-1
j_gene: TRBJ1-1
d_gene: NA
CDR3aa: CASSDRTTEAFF
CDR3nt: TGTGCCAGCAGTGACAGGACGACTGAAGCTTTCTTT

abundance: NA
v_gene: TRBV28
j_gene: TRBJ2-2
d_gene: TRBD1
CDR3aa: CASSLTRGLTGELFF
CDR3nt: TGTGCCAGCAGTTTAACCAGGGGGCTCACCGGGGAGCTGTTTTTT

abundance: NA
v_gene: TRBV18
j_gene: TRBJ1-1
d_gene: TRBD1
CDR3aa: CASSPPGWVGDRDEAFF
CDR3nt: TGTGCCAGCTCACCACCTGGGTGGGTCGGAGACAGGGATGAAGCTTTCTTT

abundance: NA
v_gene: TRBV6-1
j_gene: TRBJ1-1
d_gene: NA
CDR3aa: CASSELGVLQNTEAFF
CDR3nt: TGTGCCAGCAGTGAACTAGGGGTCCTACAGAACACTGAAGCTTTCTTT

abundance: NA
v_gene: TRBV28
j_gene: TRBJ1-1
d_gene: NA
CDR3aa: CASSFSNPTEAFF
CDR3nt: TGTGCCAGCAGTTTTTCTAATCCCACTGAAGCTTTCTTT

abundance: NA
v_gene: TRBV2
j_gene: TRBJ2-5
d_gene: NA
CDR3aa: CASSEYPETQYF
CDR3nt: TGTGCCAGCAGTGAATACCCGGAGACCCAGTACTTC

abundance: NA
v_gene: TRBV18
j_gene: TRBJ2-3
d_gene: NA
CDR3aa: CASSPYGTSTDTQYF
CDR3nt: TGTGCCAGCTCACCATATGGAACTAGCACAGATACGCAGTATTTT

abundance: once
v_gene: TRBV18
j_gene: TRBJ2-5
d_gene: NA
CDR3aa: CASSPKVASPQETQYF
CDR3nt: TGTGCCAGCTCACCAAAGGTAGCTAGCCCACAAGAGACCCAGTACTTC

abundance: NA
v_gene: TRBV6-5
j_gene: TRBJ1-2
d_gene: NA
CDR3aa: CASSLTQGFPNYGYTF
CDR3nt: TGTGCCAGCAGTTTAACCCAGGGCTTCCCTAACTATGGCTACACCTTC

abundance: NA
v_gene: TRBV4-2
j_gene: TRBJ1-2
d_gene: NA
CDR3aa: CASSQDPQWNGYTF
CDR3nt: TGTGCCAGCAGCCAAGATCCCCAGTGGAATGGCTACACCTTC

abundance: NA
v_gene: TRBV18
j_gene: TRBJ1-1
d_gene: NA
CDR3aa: CASSIQWDTEAFF
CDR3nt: TGTGCCAGCTCAATCCAATGGGACACTGAAGCTTTCTTT

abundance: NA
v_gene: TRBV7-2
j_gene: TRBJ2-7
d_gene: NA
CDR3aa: CASSFQQGDWYEQYF
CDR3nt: TGTGCCAGCAGCTTTCAACAAGGGGATTGGTACGAGCAGTACTTC

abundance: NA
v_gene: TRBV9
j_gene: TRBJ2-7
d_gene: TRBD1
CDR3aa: CASSPGQPYEQYF
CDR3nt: TGTGCCAGCAGCCCGGGACAGCCCTACGAGCAGTACTTC

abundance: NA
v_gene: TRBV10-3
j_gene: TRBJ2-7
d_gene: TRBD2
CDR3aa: CAIKPGLDHHEQYF
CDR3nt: TGTGCCATCAAACCGGGACTAGATCACCACGAGCAGTACTTC

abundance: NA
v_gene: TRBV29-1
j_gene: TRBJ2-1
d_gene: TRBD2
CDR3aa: CSVTRGGSSYNEQFF
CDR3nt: TGCAGCGTTACTCGGGGCGGGAGCTCCTACAATGAGCAGTTCTTC

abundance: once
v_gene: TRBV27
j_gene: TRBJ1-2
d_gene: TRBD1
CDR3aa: CASSLKTGVVDGYTF
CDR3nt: TGTGCCAGCAGTCTTAAAACAGGGGTAGTAGATGGCTACACCTTC

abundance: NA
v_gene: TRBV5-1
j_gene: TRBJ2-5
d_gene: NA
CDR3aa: CASSAGHAGQRETQYF
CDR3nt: TGCGCCAGCAGCGCGGGACACGCCGGGCAGAGAGAGACCCAGTACTTC

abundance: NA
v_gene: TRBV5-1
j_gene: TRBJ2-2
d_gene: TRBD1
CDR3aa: CASSGRAGDRNTGELFF
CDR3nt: TGCGCCAGCAGCGGACGCGCCGGGGACAGGAACACCGGGGAGCTGTTTTTT

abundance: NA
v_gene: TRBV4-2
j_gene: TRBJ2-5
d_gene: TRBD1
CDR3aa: CASSQAIRDSRYQETQYF
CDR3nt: TGTGCCAGCAGCCAGGCAATCCGGGACAGCAGGTACCAAGAGACCCAGTACTTC

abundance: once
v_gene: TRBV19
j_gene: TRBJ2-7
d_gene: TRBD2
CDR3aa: CASSPWTSGSYEQYF
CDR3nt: TGTGCCAGTAGTCCGTGGACTAGCGGGAGCTACGAGCAGTACTTC

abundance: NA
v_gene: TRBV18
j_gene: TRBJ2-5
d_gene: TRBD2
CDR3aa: CASSQAGALETQYF
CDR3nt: TGTGCCAGCTCACAAGCGGGAGCGTTAGAGACCCAGTACTTC

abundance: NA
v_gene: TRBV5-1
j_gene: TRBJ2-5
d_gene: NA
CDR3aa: CASSLMGVETQYF
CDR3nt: TGCGCCAGCAGCTTGATGGGCGTGGAGACCCAGTACTTC

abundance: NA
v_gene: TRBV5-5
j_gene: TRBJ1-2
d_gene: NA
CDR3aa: CASSFPGNYGYTF
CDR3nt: TGTGCCAGCAGCTTCCCGGGGAACTATGGCTACACCTTC

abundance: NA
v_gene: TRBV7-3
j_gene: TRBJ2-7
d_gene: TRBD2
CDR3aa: CASSSTSGGSSYEQYF
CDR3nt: TGTGCCAGCAGCTCGACCAGCGGGGGAAGCTCCTACGAGCAGTACTTC

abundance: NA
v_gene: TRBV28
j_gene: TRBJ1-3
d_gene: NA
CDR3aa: CASRARDGGSGNTIYF
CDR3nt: TGTGCCAGCAGGGCCCGGGACGGTGGCTCTGGAAACACCATATATTTT

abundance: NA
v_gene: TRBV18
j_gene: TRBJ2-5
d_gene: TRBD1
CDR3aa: CASSPGQGMGETQYF
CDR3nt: TGTGCCAGCTCCCCTGGACAGGGGATGGGGGAGACCCAGTACTTC

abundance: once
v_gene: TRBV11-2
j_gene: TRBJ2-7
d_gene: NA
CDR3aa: CASSQMTRAYEQYF
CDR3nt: TGTGCCAGCTCTCAAATGACTAGGGCATACGAGCAGTACTTC

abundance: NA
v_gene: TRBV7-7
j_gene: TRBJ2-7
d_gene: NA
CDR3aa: CASSPRGLMCLF
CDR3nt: TGTGCCAGCAGCCCCCGTGGCCTCATGTGTCTCTTC

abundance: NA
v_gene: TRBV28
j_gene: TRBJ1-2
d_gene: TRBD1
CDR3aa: CASSGRGGGGYTF
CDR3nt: TGTGCCAGCAGCGGCAGGGGGGGTGGTGGCTACACCTTC

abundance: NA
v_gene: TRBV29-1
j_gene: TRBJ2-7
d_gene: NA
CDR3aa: CSAMRRLSYEQYF
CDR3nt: TGCAGCGCTATGAGAAGACTTTCCTACGAGCAGTACTTC

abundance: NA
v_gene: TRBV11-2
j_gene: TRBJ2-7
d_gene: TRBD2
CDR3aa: CASSLRDALAGTPYEQYF
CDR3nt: TGTGCCAGCAGCTTAAGGGATGCCCTAGCGGGTACTCCCTACGAGCAGTACTTC

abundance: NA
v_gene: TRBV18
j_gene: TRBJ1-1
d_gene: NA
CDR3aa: CASSPADQNTEAFF
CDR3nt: TGTGCCAGCTCACCTGCGGACCAGAACACTGAAGCTTTCTTT

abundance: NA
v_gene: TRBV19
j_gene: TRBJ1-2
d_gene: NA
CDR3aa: CASSRGARSGYTF
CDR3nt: TGTGCCAGTAGTAGGGGAGCGCGGTCTGGCTACACCTTC

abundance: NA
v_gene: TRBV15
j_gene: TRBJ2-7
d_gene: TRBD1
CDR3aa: CATSRETGAYEQYF
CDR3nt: TGTGCCACCAGCAGAGAAACAGGGGCCTACGAGCAGTACTTC